This T cell receptor (beta chain) was recovered during a study of technical replicates of blood from a handful of donors. The CDR3 totals 14 residues. The V gene's germline CDR1 is MGHRA and CDR2 YSYEKL. The V end was cut by 3 bases, the J end by 4 bases, with 13 bases between. Only in-frame clones appear in the TCRdb table, and some are missing; sequencing was by immunoSEQ multiplex PCR. The table lists 80,000 to 95,000 clones, around 92% of them singletons. The gene calls are TRBV4-1 and TRBJ2-7; maybe TRBD1 (6 bases). Input material: T cells isolated from PBMCs. The sequence was collected from a human donor in good health. The CDR3 sequence is CASSHETGTYEQYF. The CDR3 bases are TGCGCCAGCAGCCATGAAACAGGGACGTACGAGCAGTACTTC.